Reported below is one TCR beta chain. Germline V gene lookup returns CDR1 MNHEY and CDR2 SMNVEV (reference sequence). V was shortened by 0 bases and J by 6 bases, with 15 bases between the two germline ends. The CDR3 totals 15 residues. TCRdb passed the 5' RACE reads through MiXCR, listing each CDR3 protein once. Here the sample spans about 920,000 distinct CDR3 sequences, 10% to 15% being singletons. The source of the sample is a study of identical twins. These data also formed part of another study, on yellow fever vaccine responses in identical twins.

This clonotype was sampled from a woman between 18 and 30 years old in good health. This sequence joins TRBV27 and TRBJ2-7, with D tentatively TRBD1 (6 bases). Sequencing was carried out using PBMCs. The CDR3 protein is CASSLSTGRFGEQYF. The CDR3 bases are TGTGCCAGCAGTTTATCCACAGGGCGGTTCGGCGAGCAGTACTTC.